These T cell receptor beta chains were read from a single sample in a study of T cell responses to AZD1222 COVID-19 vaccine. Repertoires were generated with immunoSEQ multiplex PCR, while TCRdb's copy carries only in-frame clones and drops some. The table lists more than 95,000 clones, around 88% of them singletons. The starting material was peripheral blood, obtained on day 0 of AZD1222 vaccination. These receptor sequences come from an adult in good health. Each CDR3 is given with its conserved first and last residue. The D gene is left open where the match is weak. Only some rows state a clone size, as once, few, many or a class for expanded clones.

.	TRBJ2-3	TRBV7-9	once	TGTGCCAGCAGCTTTCAGGGTACGGCAGATACGCAGTATTTT	CASSFQGTADTQYF
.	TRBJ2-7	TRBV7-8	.	TGTGCCAGCAGTCCCCTGGGGGGGGCGTCGTACGAGCAGTACTTC	CASSPLGGASYEQYF
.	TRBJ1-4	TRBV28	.	TGTGGACGGGAAGGGGAAACTAATGAAAAACTGTTTTTT	CGREGETNEKLFF
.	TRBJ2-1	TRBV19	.	TGTGCCAGTAGTATAGGGGGTACTGAGCAGTTCTTC	CASSIGGTEQFF
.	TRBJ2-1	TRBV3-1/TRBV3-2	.	TGTGCCAGCAGCCACCGGGAAGCCTACAATGAGCAGTTCTTC	CASSHREAYNEQFF
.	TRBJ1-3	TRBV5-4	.	TGTGCCAGCAGCTTGGGGGGGCCTGGAAACACCATATATTTT	CASSLGGPGNTIYF
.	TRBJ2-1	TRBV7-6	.	TGTGCCAGCAGCTTAGACGGGAGCTCCTACAATGAGCAGTTCTTC	CASSLDGSSYNEQFF
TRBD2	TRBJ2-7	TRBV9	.	TGTGCCAGCAGCGGTAGCGGGGGGTACGAGCAGTACTTC	CASSGSGGYEQYF
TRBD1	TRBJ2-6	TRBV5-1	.	TGCGCCAGCAGCTCACGGGACAGGGCTGCTGGGGCCAACGTCCTGACTTTC	CASSSRDRAAGANVLTF
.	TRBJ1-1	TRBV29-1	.	TGCAGCGTTGCTAGTTTGGCGGGGGGCACTGAAGCTTTCTTT	CSVASLAGGTEAFF
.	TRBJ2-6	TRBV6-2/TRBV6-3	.	TGTGCCAGCAGTTACGACAGCTCTGGGGCCAACGTCCTGACTTTC	CASSYDSSGANVLTF
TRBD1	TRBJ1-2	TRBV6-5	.	TGTGCCAGCAGGGCCAGGGGGAATGGCTACACCTTC	CASRARGNGYTF
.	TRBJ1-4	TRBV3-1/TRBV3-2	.	TGTGCCAGCAGCTCCCAGATCCGGTCTGGAAATGAAAAACTGTTTTTT	CASSSQIRSGNEKLFF
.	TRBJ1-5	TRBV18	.	TGTGCCAGCTCAGGGCAGGGGCCGAATAGCAATCAGCCCCAGCATTTT	CASSGQGPNSNQPQHF
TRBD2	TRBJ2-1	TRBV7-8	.	TGTGCCAGCAGCTTTCTTAGCGGGAGGGAATCCTACAATGAGCAGTTCTTC	CASSFLSGRESYNEQFF